These T cell receptor beta chains were read from a single sample in a study of blood T cell repertoires in COVID-19. Generated by immunoSEQ multiplex PCR, the TCRdb table keeps only in-frame clones and is missing some. The profile shows 350,000 to 400,000 clones, approximately 87% of them singletons. What was sequenced was PBMCs or T cells enriched from blood (not recorded which). These receptors all stem from a man between 40 and 49 years old in a cohort exposed to, infected with or recovered from COVID-19 (not recorded which). CDR3s include the opening cysteine and the closing phenylalanine or tryptophan. D genes are given only for firm matches. Size is omitted from some rows. Given values are once, few, many or a class for expanded clones.

CASSIVLRTASGNTIYF TGTGCCAGTAGTATAGTTTTACGGACAGCCTCTGGAAACACCATATATTTT . TRBJ1-3 TRBV19 .
CATSRDSQSEQYF TGTGCCACCAGCAGAGATTCACAATCCGAGCAGTACTTC medium-sized TRBJ2-7 TRBV15 .
CASTRTGDTGELFF TGTGCCAGCACCCGGACAGGGGACACCGGGGAGCTGTTTTTT . TRBJ2-2 TRBV11-2 TRBD1
CASSQASGRGTPDTQYF TGCGCCAGCAGCCAAGCCAGCGGGAGAGGAACCCCAGATACGCAGTATTTT . TRBJ2-3 TRBV4-1 TRBD2
CASSFRAGNSYNEQFF TGTGCCAGCAGTTTTCGAGCGGGCAACTCCTACAATGAGCAGTTCTTC . TRBJ2-1 TRBV27 .
CASSEGGTNGYTF TGTGCCAGCAGTGAAGGAGGGACAAATGGCTACACCTTC . TRBJ1-2 TRBV6-1 .
CASTMGQGAQAFF TGTGCCAGTACAATGGGGCAGGGGGCGCAAGCTTTCTTT . TRBJ1-1 TRBV25-1 TRBD1
CASSDGRAGETQYF TGTGCCAGTAGTGACGGGAGGGCCGGAGAGACCCAGTACTTC . TRBJ2-5 TRBV19 TRBD2
CASSVRDREIYEQYF TGTGCCAGCAGCGTCCGGGACAGGGAGATCTACGAGCAGTACTTC . TRBJ2-7 TRBV11-2 TRBD1
CASSPAGEGTYEQYF TGTGCCAGTAGTCCCGCGGGGGAGGGAACCTACGAGCAGTACTTC . TRBJ2-7 TRBV19 TRBD2
CASSQDPEGVLPQHF TGTGCCAGCAGCCAAGATCCTGAAGGGGTATTGCCCCAGCATTTT . TRBJ1-5 TRBV4-2 .
CATRTGEANQPQHF TGTGCCACCCGGACAGGGGAAGCCAATCAGCCCCAGCATTTT . TRBJ1-5 TRBV28 TRBD1
CASSQDHLGAREKLFF TGTGCCAGCAGCCAAGATCACTTGGGGGCAAGGGAAAAACTGTTTTTT . TRBJ1-4 TRBV3-1/TRBV3-2 .
CAISGPEGKAGGVYNEQFF TGTGCCATCAGCGGACCTGAGGGGAAAGCGGGAGGTGTCTACAATGAGCAGTTCTTC . TRBJ2-1 TRBV10-3 TRBD2
CASSQGGTFRKNIQYF TGTGCCAGCAGCCAAGGCGGGACTTTTCGCAAAAACATTCAGTACTTC few TRBJ2-4 TRBV4-2 .
CASSLVAYNDEQFF TGTGCCAGCAGCTTAGTGGCATACAATGATGAGCAGTTCTTC few TRBJ2-1 TRBV7-9 .
CASSAAQGAGAFF TGTGCCAGCAGCGCCGCACAGGGGGCAGGAGCTTTCTTT . TRBJ1-1 TRBV7-6 TRBD1
CASKSAGEKLFF TGTGCCAGCAAGAGCGCGGGCGAAAAACTGTTTTTT . TRBJ1-4 TRBV28 .
CASSRDRGQGQPQHF TGCGCCAGCAGCCGGGACAGGGGGCAGGGGCAGCCCCAGCATTTT once TRBJ1-5 TRBV5-1 TRBD1
CASSRRQGESGELFF TGCGCCAGCAGCCGGCGACAGGGGGAGTCCGGGGAGCTGTTTTTT few TRBJ2-2 TRBV4-1 TRBD1
CATSREDRVLDEQYF TGTGCCACCAGCAGAGAGGACAGGGTATTGGACGAGCAGTACTTC . TRBJ2-7 TRBV15 TRBD1
CASSRRGTGQQETQYF TGTGCCAGCAGCCGGCGTGGGACAGGACAGCAAGAGACCCAGTACTTC . TRBJ2-5 TRBV11-3 TRBD1
CAWRTGANTEAFF TGTGCCTGGAGGACAGGGGCGAACACTGAAGCTTTCTTT few TRBJ1-1 TRBV30 TRBD1
CASSYGAGGINEQFF TGTGCCAGCAGTTACGGGGCGGGAGGGATAAATGAGCAGTTCTTC . TRBJ2-1 TRBV6-5 TRBD2
CASSRSYSGSGANVLTF TGTGCCAGCAGTCGATCATATAGTGGCTCTGGGGCCAACGTCCTGACTTTC . TRBJ2-6 TRBV6-6 .
CSASKGPGNQPQHF TGCAGTGCTAGTAAGGGGCCGGGTAATCAGCCCCAGCATTTT . TRBJ1-5 TRBV20-1 .
CASTLTASGSNEQYF TGTGCCAGCACCCTGACCGCTAGCGGGAGCAACGAGCAGTACTTC . TRBJ2-7 TRBV5-6 TRBD2
CASSSDAGGAGTHQYF TGCGCCAGCAGCTCGGATGCAGGGGGCGCCGGGACGCATCAGTATTTT . TRBJ2-3 TRBV5-1 TRBD1
CASSLERQGSQPQHF TGTGCCAGCAGCTTGGAGCGACAGGGGAGCCAGCCCCAGCATTTT once TRBJ1-5 TRBV5-5 TRBD1
CASSHRGQGAVGAFF TGTGCCAGCAGCCATCGTGGACAGGGGGCGGTCGGGGCTTTCTTT . TRBJ1-1 TRBV3-1/TRBV3-2 TRBD1
CSVEVGRGTGELFF TGCAGCGTTGAAGTCGGGAGGGGCACCGGGGAGCTGTTTTTT . TRBJ2-2 TRBV29-1 TRBD2
CASSPPGGRYEQYF TGTGCCAGCTCACCACCGGGAGGGAGGTACGAGCAGTACTTC . TRBJ2-7 TRBV18 TRBD2
CASSVGGLLAGVAETQYF TGTGCCAGCAGCGTAGGAGGACTACTAGCGGGAGTGGCAGAGACCCAGTACTTC . TRBJ2-5 TRBV9 TRBD2
CASSPGQGAYNEQFF TGTGCCAGCAGTCCCGGACAGGGGGCCTACAATGAGCAGTTCTTC . TRBJ2-1 TRBV6-5 TRBD1
CASRDSGLAGLVYEQYF TGTGCCAGCAGGGACTCGGGACTAGCGGGACTTGTCTACGAGCAGTACTTC . TRBJ2-7 TRBV27 TRBD2
CASSVGDTRNQPQHF TGTGCCAGCAGCGTAGGGGACACACGGAATCAGCCCCAGCATTTT . TRBJ1-5 TRBV9 .
CASSLGAADQPQHF TGCGCCAGCAGCTTGGGCGCCGCCGATCAGCCCCAGCATTTT . TRBJ1-5 TRBV5-1 .
CASSSQGAGYEQYF TGTGCCAGCAGCTCCCAGGGGGCGGGCTACGAGCAGTACTTC . TRBJ2-7 TRBV5-4 TRBD1
CASSQVTGRYEQYF TGTGCCAGCAGCCAAGTTACAGGACGCTACGAGCAGTACTTC . TRBJ2-7 TRBV11-2 .
CASSVEVGRGEKLFF TGTGCCAGCAGCGTAGAGGTAGGGCGGGGTGAAAAACTGTTTTTT . TRBJ1-4 TRBV9 .
CASSLNSRGTGRTNEQFF TGTGCCAGCAGCTTAAATTCGCGGGGGACAGGGAGAACGAATGAGCAGTTCTTC . TRBJ2-1 TRBV7-3 TRBD1
CASSPFWGQGTEAFF TGTGCCAGCAGTCCTTTCTGGGGACAGGGCACTGAAGCTTTCTTT . TRBJ1-1 TRBV28 TRBD1
CASSRGGGLRDTQYF TGTGCCAGCAGCCGAGGGGGGGGCCTCAGAGATACGCAGTATTTT . TRBJ2-3 TRBV11-3 .